Listed below are T cell receptor beta chains from one sample, sequenced in a study of T cell responses to AZD1222 COVID-19 vaccine. Using immunoSEQ multiplex PCR, the repertoire was profiled, and TCRdb retains in-frame clones only, with some absent. The sample has 180,000 or so clones; less than 95% are singletons. Here the sequenced sample was peripheral blood, taken on day 0 of AZD1222 vaccination. These receptors originate from an adult in good health. CDR3s include the opening cysteine and the closing phenylalanine or tryptophan. A D gene is named only where the DNA matches it firmly. Size tells how often a clone was seen (once, few, many) or the class of an expanded clone, and some rows leave it out.

>TRBJ1-3|14|.|TRBV7-9|once
CASSHRSSGNTIYF
TGTGCCAGCAGCCACAGGAGCTCTGGAAACACCATATATTTT
>TRBJ1-5|14|.|TRBV9|.
CASSGDGGTQPQHF
TGTGCCAGCAGCGGCGACGGGGGGACTCAGCCCCAGCATTTT
>TRBJ1-1|13|.|TRBV12-3/TRBV12-4|.
CASSRKGDTEAFF
TGTGCCAGCAGCAGAAAGGGGGACACTGAAGCTTTCTTT
>TRBJ2-5|15|.|TRBV7-9|.
CASSSEGGRRETQYF
TGTGCCAGCAGCTCAGAGGGCGGCAGGCGGGAGACCCAGTACTTC
>TRBJ1-2|15|.|TRBV3-1/TRBV3-2|once
CASSHYSRGEYGYTF
TGTGCCAGCAGCCATTACTCTAGGGGCGAATATGGCTACACCTTC
>TRBJ2-2|11|.|TRBV30|.
CAWSVGGELFF
TGTGCCTGGAGTGTAGGGGGGGAGCTGTTTTTT
>TRBJ1-5|13|.|TRBV10-2|.
CASLEGGGQPQHF
TGCGCCAGCCTCGAGGGGGGTGGTCAGCCCCAGCATTTT
>TRBJ2-6|15|.|TRBV2|.
CASVWERAGANVLTF
TGTGCCAGCGTTTGGGAGCGTGCTGGGGCCAACGTCCTGACTTTC
>TRBJ1-2|15|TRBD1|TRBV5-1|.
CASRGSQGETGGYTF
TGCGCCAGTAGAGGTTCTCAGGGGGAGACTGGAGGCTACACCTTC
>TRBJ1-3|17|.|TRBV7-8|.
CASSSGRLLSSGNTIYF
TGTGCCAGCAGCTCGGGTAGACTGCTGAGCTCTGGAAACACCATATATTTT
>TRBJ1-5|11|.|TRBV19|few
CASSIGAGLHF
TGTGCCAGTAGTATAGGGGCAGGGTTACATTTT
>TRBJ2-7|13|.|TRBV12-3/TRBV12-4|once
CASRSGESYEQYF
TGTGCCAGCAGATCGGGGGAGTCCTACGAGCAGTACTTC
>TRBJ1-2|12|.|TRBV7-9|.
CASSSRDHGYTF
TGTGCCAGCAGCTCCAGGGACCATGGCTACACCTTC
>TRBJ1-1|14|.|TRBV19|.
CATALGIGGQGAFF
TGTGCCACCGCCCTAGGGATTGGGGGCCAGGGAGCTTTCTTT
>TRBJ2-7|15|TRBD2|TRBV4-1|.
CASSQGGLAGDEQYF
TGCGCCAGCAGCCAAGGGGGACTAGCGGGAGACGAGCAGTACTTC
>TRBJ2-3|17|TRBD2|TRBV4-2|few
CASSQLAGGPGTDTQYF
TGTGCCAGCAGCCAACTAGCGGGAGGGCCGGGGACAGATACGCAGTATTTT
>TRBJ2-3|13|.|TRBV12-5|.
CASGRPSTDTQYF
TGTGCTAGTGGTCGACCAAGCACAGATACGCAGTATTTT
>TRBJ2-2|11|.|TRBV7-9|.
CASDRIAELFF
TGTGCCAGCGACAGGATCGCGGAGCTGTTTTTT
>TRBJ2-5|17|TRBD1|TRBV2|once
CASRPGTGAKYQETQYF
TGTGCCAGCAGGCCCGGGACAGGGGCCAAGTACCAAGAGACCCAGTACTTC
>TRBJ1-2|13|.|TRBV28|.
CASSSRGAYGYTF
TGTGCCAGCAGTAGCAGGGGAGCCTATGGCTACACCTTC
>TRBJ2-1|12|.|TRBV19|once
CASSLDYNEQFF
TGTGCCAGTAGTCTGGACTACAATGAGCAGTTCTTC
>TRBJ1-2|12|.|TRBV2|few
CASSVTDFDYTF
TGTGCCAGCAGTGTCACCGACTTTGACTACACCTTC
>TRBJ2-1|15|TRBD2|TRBV2|.
CASSEASGTYNEQFF
TGTGCCAGCAGTGAGGCTAGCGGGACGTACAATGAGCAGTTCTTC
>TRBJ2-7|16|.|TRBV5-5|.
CASSFTVTPASYEQYF
TGTGCCAGCAGCTTCACGGTTACTCCCGCCTCCTACGAGCAGTACTTC
>TRBJ2-7|15|.|TRBV5-1|.
CASSLESGSSYEQYF
TGCGCCAGCAGCTTGGAGTCAGGGAGCTCCTACGAGCAGTACTTC
>TRBJ2-3|16|TRBD2|TRBV3-1/TRBV3-2|.
CASSHRAGANSNTQYF
TGTGCCAGCAGCCACCGAGCGGGAGCAAATTCTAATACGCAGTATTTT
>TRBJ2-5|12|.|TRBV18|.
CASSPPKETQYF
TGTGCCAGCTCACCCCCTAAGGAGACCCAGTACTTC
>TRBJ1-6|16|.|TRBV6-6|once
CASSYSASGNGSPLHF
TGTGCCAGCAGTTACTCGGCCTCTGGGAATGGGTCACCCCTCCACTTT
>TRBJ2-7|17|TRBD2|TRBV5-1|.
CASSRGDITSGAYEQYF
TGCGCCAGCAGCCGCGGGGATATTACTAGCGGCGCCTACGAGCAGTACTTC
>TRBJ1-2|15|TRBD1|TRBV7-6|.
CASSLPVDRVGGYTF
TGTGCCAGCAGCTTACCGGTCGACAGGGTTGGTGGCTACACCTTC
>TRBJ1-1|14|.|TRBV4-1|.
CASSQVSMSPEAFF
TGCGCCAGCAGCCAAGTATCGATGTCCCCTGAAGCTTTCTTT
>TRBJ1-4|13|.|TRBV19|.
CASTQSERAKLFF
TGTGCCAGTACCCAATCCGAGAGGGCTAAACTGTTTTTT
>TRBJ1-1|16|TRBD1|TRBV5-4|few
CASNTGTGAFGAEAFF
TGTGCCAGCAACACCGGGACAGGGGCGTTCGGCGCTGAAGCTTTCTTT
>TRBJ1-2|12|.|TRBV12-3/TRBV12-4|once
CASSREGTSGTF
TGTGCCAGCAGCCGGGAGGGGACCAGCGGAACCTTC
>TRBJ2-7|16|TRBD2|TRBV7-8|.
CASSLRLAGGHYEQYF
TGTGCCAGCAGCTTGCGACTAGCGGGAGGTCACTACGAGCAGTACTTC
>TRBJ2-3|15|.|TRBV5-1|.
CASSTQAYGTDTQYF
TGCGCCAGCAGCACCCAGGCTTATGGCACAGATACGCAGTATTTT
>TRBJ1-2|14|TRBD1|TRBV5-5|.
CASSLTGALYGYTF
TGTGCCAGCAGCTTGACAGGGGCCCTATACGGCTACACCTTC
>TRBJ1-2|15|.|TRBV10-1|.
CASSEVSGQTYGYTF
TGCGCCAGCAGTGAGGTGAGCGGACAGACCTATGGCTACACCTTC
>TRBJ2-7|12|.|TRBV28|.
CASSPDFYEQYF
TGTGCCAGCAGCCCGGACTTCTACGAGCAGTACTTC
>TRBJ1-2|15|TRBD1|TRBV27|.
CASSAILTGESGYTF
TGTGCCAGCAGTGCCATCCTGACAGGGGAAAGTGGCTACACCTTC
>TRBJ2-1|17|TRBD2|TRBV6-4|many
CASSDGTSGMDHNEQFF
TGTGCCAGCAGTGACGGGACTAGCGGGATGGACCACAATGAGCAGTTCTTC
>TRBJ1-4|12|.|TRBV28|.
CASRATVEKLFF
TGTGCCAGCAGGGCGACGGTAGAAAAACTGTTTTTT
>TRBJ2-2|16|.|TRBV4-2|.
CASSEGSWRGTGELFF
TGTGCCAGCAGCGAGGGGAGCTGGAGGGGCACCGGGGAGCTGTTTTTT
>TRBJ1-4|16|.|TRBV5-5|.
CASSTYRTATNEKLFF
TGTGCCAGCAGTACATACCGGACAGCAACTAATGAAAAACTGTTTTTT
>TRBJ2-2|13|.|TRBV7-2|.
CASSLVWSGELFF
TGTGCCAGCAGCTTAGTGTGGTCCGGGGAGCTGTTTTTT
>TRBJ1-5|13|TRBD1|TRBV30|.
CAWTQGVGQPQHF
TGTGCCTGGACCCAGGGGGTCGGTCAGCCCCAGCATTTT
>TRBJ1-1|11|.|TRBV30|.
CAWSRGSEAFF
TGTGCCTGGAGTAGGGGTTCTGAAGCTTTCTTT
>TRBJ1-1|14|.|TRBV2|.
CASRLGQSNTEAFF
TGTGCCAGCCGATTAGGACAGTCCAACACTGAAGCTTTCTTT
>TRBJ1-6|16|.|TRBV5-4|.
CASSSENRDFNSPLHF
TGTGCCAGCAGCTCGGAGAACCGGGACTTTAATTCACCCCTCCACTTT
>TRBJ1-1|12|TRBD1|TRBV7-8|few
CASSAETGGAFF
TGTGCCAGCAGCGCAGAGACAGGGGGAGCTTTCTTT
>TRBJ1-1|15|.|TRBV3-1/TRBV3-2|.
CASSLAGAVHTEAFF
TGTGCCAGCAGCCTCGCAGGGGCGGTTCACACTGAAGCTTTCTTT
>TRBJ1-1|16|TRBD1|TRBV7-9|.
CASSARDRGVGTEAFF
TGTGCCAGCAGCGCCCGGGACAGGGGAGTTGGCACTGAAGCTTTCTTT
>TRBJ1-2|13|.|TRBV6-5|.
CASSEGGGYGYTF
TGTGCCAGCAGCGAGGGCGGGGGCTATGGCTACACCTTC
>TRBJ1-5|13|TRBD1|TRBV6-5|.
CASGVGQNQPQHF
TGTGCCTCAGGAGTGGGACAGAATCAGCCCCAGCATTTT
>TRBJ2-7|14|.|TRBV10-3|.
CAISSPALSYEQYF
TGTGCCATCAGTTCTCCGGCCCTTTCCTACGAGCAGTACTTC